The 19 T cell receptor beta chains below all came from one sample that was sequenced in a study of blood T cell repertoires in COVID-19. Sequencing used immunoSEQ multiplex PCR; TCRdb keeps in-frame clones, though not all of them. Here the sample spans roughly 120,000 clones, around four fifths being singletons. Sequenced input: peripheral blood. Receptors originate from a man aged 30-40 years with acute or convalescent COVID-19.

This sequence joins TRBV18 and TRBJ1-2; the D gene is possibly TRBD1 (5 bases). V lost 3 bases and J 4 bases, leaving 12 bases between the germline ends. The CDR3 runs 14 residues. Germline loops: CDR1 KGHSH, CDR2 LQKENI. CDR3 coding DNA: TGTGCCAGCTCACCCGCGGGGCGTATCTATGGCTACACCTTC. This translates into CASSPAGRIYGYTF. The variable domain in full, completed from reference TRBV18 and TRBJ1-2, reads NAGVMQNPRHLVRRRGQEARLRCSPMKGHSHVYWYRQLPEEGLKFMVYLQKENIIDESGMPKERFSAEFPKEGPSILRIQQVVRGDSAAYFCASSPAGRIYGYTFGSGTRLTVV.

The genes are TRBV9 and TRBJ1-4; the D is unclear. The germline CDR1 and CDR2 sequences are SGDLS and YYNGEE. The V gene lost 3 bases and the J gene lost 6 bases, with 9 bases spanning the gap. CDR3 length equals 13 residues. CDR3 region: CASSADIDEKLFF. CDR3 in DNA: TGTGCCAGCAGCGCTGACATAGATGAAAAACTGTTTTTT.

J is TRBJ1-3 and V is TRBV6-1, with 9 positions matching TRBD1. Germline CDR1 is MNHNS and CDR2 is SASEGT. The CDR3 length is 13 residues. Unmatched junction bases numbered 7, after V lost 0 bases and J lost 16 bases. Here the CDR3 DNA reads TGTGCCAGCAGTGAAGCGGGTTGGACAGGGGTTTATTTT. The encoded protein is CASSEAGWTGVYF.

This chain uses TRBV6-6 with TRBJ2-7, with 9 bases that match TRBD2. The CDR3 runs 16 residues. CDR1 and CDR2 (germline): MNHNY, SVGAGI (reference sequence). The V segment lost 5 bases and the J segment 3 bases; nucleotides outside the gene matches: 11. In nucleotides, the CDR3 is TGTGCCAGCAGTCGAGGGGCGGGGGGGAACCACTACGAGCAGTACTTC. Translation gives CASSRGAGGNHYEQYF.

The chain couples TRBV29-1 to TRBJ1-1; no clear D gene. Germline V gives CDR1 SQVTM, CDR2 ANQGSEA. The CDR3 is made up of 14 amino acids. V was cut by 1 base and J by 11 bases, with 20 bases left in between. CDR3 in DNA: TGCAGCGTTGAAGTCCGCCTCGTAGGAGGGAGGGCTTTCTTT. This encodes CSVEVRLVGGRAFF. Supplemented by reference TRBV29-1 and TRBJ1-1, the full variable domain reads SAVISQKPSRDICQRGTSLTIQCQVDSQVTMMFWYRQQPGQSLTLIATANQGSEATYESGFVIDKFPISRPNLTFSTLTVSNMSPEDSSIYLCSVEVRLVGGRAFFGQGTRLTVV.

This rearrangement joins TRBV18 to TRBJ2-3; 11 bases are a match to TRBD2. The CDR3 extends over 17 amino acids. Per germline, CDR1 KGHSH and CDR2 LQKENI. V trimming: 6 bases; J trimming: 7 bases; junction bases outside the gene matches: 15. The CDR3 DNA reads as TGTGCCAGCTCCCGCACATCCGCACTAGCGGGAGCATATACGCAGTATTTT. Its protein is CASSRTSALAGAYTQYF.

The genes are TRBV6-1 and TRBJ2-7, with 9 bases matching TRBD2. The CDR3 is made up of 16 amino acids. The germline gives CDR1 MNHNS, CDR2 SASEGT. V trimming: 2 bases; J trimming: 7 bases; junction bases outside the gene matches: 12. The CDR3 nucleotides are TGTGCCAGCAGTGAATCGCTAGCGGGAATATCGCGGGAGCAGTACGTC. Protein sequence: CASSESLAGISREQYV.

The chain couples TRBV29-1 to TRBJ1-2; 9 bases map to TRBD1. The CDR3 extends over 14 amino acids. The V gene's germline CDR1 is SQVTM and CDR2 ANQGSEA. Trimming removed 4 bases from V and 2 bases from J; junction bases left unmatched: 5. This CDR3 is CSVGPGQGNYGYTF. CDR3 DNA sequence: TGCAGCGTTGGACCGGGACAGGGAAACTATGGCTACACCTTC. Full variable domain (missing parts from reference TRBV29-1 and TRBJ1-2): SAVISQKPSRDICQRGTSLTIQCQVDSQVTMMFWYRQQPGQSLTLIATANQGSEATYESGFVIDKFPISRPNLTFSTLTVSNMSPEDSSIYLCSVGPGQGNYGYTFGSGTRLTVV.

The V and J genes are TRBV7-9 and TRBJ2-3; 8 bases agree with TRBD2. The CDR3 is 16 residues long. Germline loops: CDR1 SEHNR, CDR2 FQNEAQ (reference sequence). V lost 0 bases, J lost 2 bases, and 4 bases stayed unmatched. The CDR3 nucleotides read TGTGCCAGCAGCTTAGCTAGCGGGACTCTCACAGATACGCAGTATTTT. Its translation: CASSLASGTLTDTQYF.

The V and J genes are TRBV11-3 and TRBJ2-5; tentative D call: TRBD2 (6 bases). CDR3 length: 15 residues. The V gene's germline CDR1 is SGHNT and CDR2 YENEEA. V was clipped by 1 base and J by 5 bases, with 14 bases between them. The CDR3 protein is CASSLGRTSRETQYF. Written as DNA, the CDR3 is TGTGCCAGCAGCTTAGGGCGAACTAGCCGGGAGACCCAGTACTTC.

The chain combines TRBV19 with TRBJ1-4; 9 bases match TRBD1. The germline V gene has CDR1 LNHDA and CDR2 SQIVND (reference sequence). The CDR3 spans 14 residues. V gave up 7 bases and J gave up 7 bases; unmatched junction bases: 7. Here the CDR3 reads CASTPTGGFEKLFF. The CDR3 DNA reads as TGTGCCAGTACCCCGACAGGGGGGTTTGAAAAACTGTTTTTT.

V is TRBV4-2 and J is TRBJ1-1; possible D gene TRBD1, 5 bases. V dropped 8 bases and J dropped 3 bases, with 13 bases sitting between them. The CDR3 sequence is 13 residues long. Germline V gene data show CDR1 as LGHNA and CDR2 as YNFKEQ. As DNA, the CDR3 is TGTGCCAGCCCTGGGGGGGTGGACACTGAAGCTTTCTTT. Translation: CASPGGVDTEAFF.

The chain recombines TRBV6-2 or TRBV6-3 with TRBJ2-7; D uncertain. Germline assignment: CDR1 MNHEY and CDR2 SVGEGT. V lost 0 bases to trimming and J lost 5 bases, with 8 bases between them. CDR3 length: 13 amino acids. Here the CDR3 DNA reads TGTGCCAGCAGTTACTCGAGAGAACACGAGCAGTACTTC. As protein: CASSYSREHEQYF.

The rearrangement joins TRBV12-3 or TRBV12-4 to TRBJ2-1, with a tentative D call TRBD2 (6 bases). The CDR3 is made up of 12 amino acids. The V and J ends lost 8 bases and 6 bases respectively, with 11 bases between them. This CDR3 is CASALGGNEQFF. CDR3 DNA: TGTGCCAGCGCTCTCGGGGGCAATGAGCAGTTCTTC.

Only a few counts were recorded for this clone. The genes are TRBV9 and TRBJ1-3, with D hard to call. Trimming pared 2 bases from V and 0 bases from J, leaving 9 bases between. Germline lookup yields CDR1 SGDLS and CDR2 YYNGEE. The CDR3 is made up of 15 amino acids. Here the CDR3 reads CASSVAGSSGNTIYF. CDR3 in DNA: TGTGCCAGCAGCGTGGCGGGGAGCTCTGGAAACACCATATATTTT.

The CDR3 sequence: CASSYSVGDTYNEQFF. As DNA, the CDR3 is TGTGCCAGCAGTTACAGTGTGGGGGACACCTACAATGAGCAGTTCTTC. V gene TRBV6-6 combines with J gene TRBJ2-1, with D perhaps TRBD1 (6 bases). V lost 2 bases and J lost 2, with 13 bases in between. The CDR3 loop spans 16 amino acids. The V gene's germline CDR1 is MNHNY and CDR2 SVGAGI (reference sequence).

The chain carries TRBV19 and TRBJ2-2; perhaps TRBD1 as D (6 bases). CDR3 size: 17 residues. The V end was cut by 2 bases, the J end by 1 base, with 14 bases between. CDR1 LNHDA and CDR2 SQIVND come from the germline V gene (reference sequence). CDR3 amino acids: CASSIWGTTLNTGELFF. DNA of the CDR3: TGTGCCAGTAGTATATGGGGGACAACCTTGAACACCGGGGAGCTGTTTTTT.

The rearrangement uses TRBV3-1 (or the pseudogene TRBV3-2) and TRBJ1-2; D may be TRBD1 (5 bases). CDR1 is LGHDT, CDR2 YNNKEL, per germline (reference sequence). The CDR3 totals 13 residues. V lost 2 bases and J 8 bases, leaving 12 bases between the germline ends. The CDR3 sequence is CASSQTGLEGYTF. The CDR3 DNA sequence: TGTGCCAGCAGCCAAACAGGACTAGAAGGCTACACCTTC.

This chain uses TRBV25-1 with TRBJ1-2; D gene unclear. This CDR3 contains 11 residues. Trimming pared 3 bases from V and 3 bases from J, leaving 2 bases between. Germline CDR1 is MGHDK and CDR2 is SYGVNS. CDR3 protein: CASSDYYGYTF. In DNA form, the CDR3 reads TGTGCCAGCAGTGACTACTATGGCTACACCTTC.